This T cell receptor (beta chain) was documented in a study of cytomegalovirus exposure and HLA in healthy donors. Whole-study context: Assignment to the Caucasian-associated ancestry cluster applied to approximately 80% of the approximately 400 genotyped donors.

Vbeta (60) and Jbeta (13) primers were used in the PCR. Data came from immunoSEQ multiplex PCR; TCRdb stores just in-frame clones and leaves some out. The repertoire shows about 200,000 clones; the top ten hold about 1%. CDR1 is LNHDA, CDR2 SQIVND, per germline (reference sequence). V lost 6 bases to trimming and J lost 3 bases; unmatched junction nucleotides: 7. This CDR3 is built from 14 residues. The receptor's source is a woman aged 25 to 39 in good health and CMV-seropositive. The chain couples TRBV19 to TRBJ2-7; 8 nucleotides match TRBD1. Source material: PBMCs. In DNA form, the CDR3 reads TGTGCCAGTAGCCGAGACAGGGGACTCTACGAGCAGTACTTC. Its protein is CASSRDRGLYEQYF.